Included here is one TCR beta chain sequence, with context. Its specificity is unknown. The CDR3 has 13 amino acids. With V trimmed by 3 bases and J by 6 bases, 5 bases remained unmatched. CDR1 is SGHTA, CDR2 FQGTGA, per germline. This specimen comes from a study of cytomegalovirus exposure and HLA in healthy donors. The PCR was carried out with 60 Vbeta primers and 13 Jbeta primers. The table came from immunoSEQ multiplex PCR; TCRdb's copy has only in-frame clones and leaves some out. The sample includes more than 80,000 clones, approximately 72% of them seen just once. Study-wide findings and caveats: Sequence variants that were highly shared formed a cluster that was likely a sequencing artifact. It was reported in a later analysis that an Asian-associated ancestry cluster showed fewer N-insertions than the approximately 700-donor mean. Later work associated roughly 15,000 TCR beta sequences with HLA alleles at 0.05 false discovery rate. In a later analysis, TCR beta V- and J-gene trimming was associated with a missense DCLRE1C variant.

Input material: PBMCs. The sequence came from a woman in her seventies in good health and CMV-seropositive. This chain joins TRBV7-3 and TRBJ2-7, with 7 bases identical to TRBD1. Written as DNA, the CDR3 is TGTGCCAGCAGCTTGCAGGGGGAAGGCGAGCAGTACTTC. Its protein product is CASSLQGEGEQYF. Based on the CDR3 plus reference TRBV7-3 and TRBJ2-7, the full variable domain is GAGVSQTPSNKVTEKGKYVELRCDPISGHTALYWYRQSLGQGPEFLIYFQGTGAADDSGLPNDRFFAVRPEGSVSTLKIQRTERGDSAVYLCASSLQGEGEQYFGPGTRLTVT.